One sample yielded the 21 T cell receptor beta chains listed below, sequenced in a study of T-cell memory formation after mild COVID-19 (dated by TCRdb to about 2021). Library method: 5' RACE. The sequencer listed for this sample is Illumina NovaSeq 6000. TCRdb reran the public reads through fastp at Q25 and MiXCR, keeping productive beta chains. Each entry is one CDR3 protein sequence, shown with its most common DNA and genes. The sample table shows roughly 100,000 distinct CDR3 sequences, and about 17% are seen once. 25% to 30% of the sample is held by the ten biggest clonotypes. Sequenced material: PBMCs or a T cell subset sorted from them (not recorded which). Receptors were obtained from an adult woman who had mild COVID-19 (a few samples of this study predate the infection). The sample titles of this study are shuffled in the database, so cell type and time point are left out; the donor was told from shared clones.

V and J are TRBV5-1 and TRBJ2-7; 9 bases fit TRBD1. V was pared by 1 base and J by 6 bases, with 5 bases of the junction left unmatched. The length of the CDR3 is 14 residues. Germline CDR1 and CDR2: SGHRS and YFSETQ. In nucleotides, the CDR3 is TGCGCCAGCAGCTTGCCACAGGGACAGGGCGAGCAGTACTTC. Encoded protein: CASSLPQGQGEQYF.

A few counts support this clonotype. The CDR3 DNA follows: TGTGCCATCAGTGAACTAGTTGATGAGCAGTTCTTC. This translates into CAISELVDEQFF. The chain combines TRBV10-3 with TRBJ2-1; the D gene is possibly TRBD2 (5 bases). Trimming removed 3 bases from V and 8 bases from J, with 8 bases in between. CDR3 length: 12 amino acids. Germline V gene data show CDR1 as ENHRY and CDR2 as SYGVKD.

This clonotype was detected only a few times. The chain couples TRBV20-1 to TRBJ2-1; 12 bases are a match to TRBD2. This CDR3 comprises 17 residues. Unmatched junction bases numbered 5, after V lost 0 bases and J lost 2 bases. The germline V gene encodes CDR1 DFQATT and CDR2 SNEGSKA (reference sequence). Here the CDR3 reads CSARDQTSGGPYNEQFF. The CDR3 bases are TGCAGTGCTAGAGATCAGACTAGCGGGGGACCCTACAATGAGCAGTTCTTC.

The V call is TRBV29-1, the J call TRBJ2-5; D ambiguous. From germline, CDR1 is SQVTM and CDR2 ANQGSEA. The V end lost 2 bases, the J end lost 4 bases, and 17 bases lay between the germline ends. This CDR3 comprises 15 residues. CDR3 loop: CSVEWLALSPETQYF. CDR3 DNA sequence: TGCAGCGTTGAATGGTTAGCTCTATCCCCAGAGACCCAGTACTTC.

The J gene is TRBJ1-5, the V gene TRBV6-5, with TRBD1 as a possible D gene (6 bases). The CDR3 length is 13 residues. V was pared by 3 bases and J by 6 bases, with 9 bases between. Germline V lookup: CDR1 MNHEY, CDR2 SVGAGI. DNA for the CDR3: TGTGCCAGCAGTTATGGGGGCGGTCAGCCCCAGCATTTT. This sequence encodes CASSYGGGQPQHF.

This clonotype was picked up many times. This rearrangement joins TRBV24-1 to TRBJ2-2; D may correspond to TRBD1 or TRBD2 (5 bases each). Germline V gene sequence: CDR1 KGHDR, CDR2 SFDVKD. Trimming took 5 bases from V and 3 from J, leaving 9 bases between them. This CDR3 is built from 14 residues. CDR3 sequence: CATSGQRDTGELFF. The CDR3 DNA reads TGTGCCACCAGTGGACAGAGGGACACCGGGGAGCTGTTTTTT.

This clonotype has more than one count but fewer than ten. This chain joins TRBV20-1 and TRBJ2-7; 8 nucleotides line up with TRBD1. Germline-derived CDR1 and CDR2 are DFQATT and SNEGSKA (reference sequence). Trimming removed 6 bases from V and 2 bases from J; junction bases left unmatched: 3. The CDR3 length is 12 residues. The CDR3 DNA reads TGCAGTGCGCGGACAGGGCCCTACGAGCAGTACTTC. Encoded protein: CSARTGPYEQYF.

This chain joins TRBV29-1 and TRBJ2-3; a possible D gene is TRBD1 (6 bases). From germline, CDR1 is SQVTM and CDR2 ANQGSEA. Trimming took 7 bases from V and 3 from J, leaving 14 bases between them. The CDR3 contains 13 residues. CDR3 loop: CSGTGKGTDTQYF. CDR3 in DNA: TGCAGCGGCACAGGGAAAGGAACAGATACGCAGTATTTT.

V usage is TRBV6-6 and J usage is TRBJ2-7; D is possibly TRBD1 or TRBD2 (7 bases each). The CDR3 has 15 amino acids. V dropped 2 bases and J dropped 4 bases, with 15 bases sitting between them. In germline, CDR1 is MNHNY, CDR2 SVGAGI (reference sequence). The CDR3 nucleotides read TGTGCCAGCAGTTACGGGGAGGGGGCGCAGTACGAGCAGTACTTC. Encoded protein: CASSYGEGAQYEQYF.

The chain couples TRBV7-9 to TRBJ2-1; possibly TRBD2 for D (6 bases). The CDR3 runs to 15 residues. V was pared by 5 bases and J by 8 bases, with 19 bases between. The germline V gene encodes CDR1 SEHNR and CDR2 FQNEAQ (reference sequence). The CDR3 spells CASSPRPGANYEQFF. DNA of the CDR3: TGTGCCAGCAGCCCACGTCCGGGAGCCAATTATGAGCAGTTCTTC. The full variable domain, rest sourced from reference TRBV7-9 and TRBJ2-1, is DTGVSQNPRHKITKRGQNVTFRCDPISEHNRLYWYRQTLGQGPEFLTYFQNEAQLEKSRLLSDRFSAERPKGSFSTLEIQRTEQGDSAMYLCASSPRPGANYEQFFGPGTRLTVL.

The V gene is TRBV13, the J gene TRBJ2-1; 7 bases are shared with TRBD1. Trimming took 5 bases from V and 7 from J; bases not matched to a gene: 8. The CDR3 is 14 residues long. Germline V CDR1 and CDR2: PRHDT, FYEKMQ (reference sequence). CDR3 loop: CASSHSDRLNEQFF. The CDR3 DNA reads TGTGCCAGCAGCCATTCGGACAGGCTTAATGAGCAGTTCTTC.

The V gene is TRBV3-1, the J gene TRBJ1-1; D unclear. Germline assignment: CDR1 LGHDT and CDR2 YNNKEL (reference sequence). This CDR3 is built from 13 residues. Trimming removed 4 bases from V and 2 bases from J, with 8 bases in between. As DNA, the CDR3 is TGTGCCAGCAGCCCCTTCCTTAACACTGAAGCTTTCTTT. It translates to CASSPFLNTEAFF.

This clonotype was counted only a few times. V gene TRBV4-1 combines with J gene TRBJ1-4; 7 bases are shared with TRBD1. The CDR3 has 17 amino acids. V trimming: 1 base; J trimming: 5 bases; junction bases outside the gene matches: 10. Germline CDR1 is MGHRA and CDR2 is YSYEKL. The CDR3 coding sequence is TGCGCCAGCAGCCAAGCATTATGGGACAGCCTAAATGAAAAACTGTTTTTT. This translates into CASSQALWDSLNEKLFF.

This clonotype appeared a few times. The V gene is TRBV4-3, the J gene TRBJ2-1; the match to TRBD2 covers 7 bases. CDR1 and CDR2 (germline): LGHNA, YSLEER. This CDR3 comprises 15 residues. With 5 bases clipped from V and 9 bases from J, the junction kept 13 bases outside the gene matches. CDR3 in DNA: TGCGCCAGCAGCGGTCCTAGCGGAACCTACGGTGAGCAGTTCTTC. Translating gives CASSGPSGTYGEQFF.

V and J are TRBV7-9 and TRBJ2-2; D gene uncertain. The CDR3 runs to 13 residues. CDR1 is SEHNR and CDR2 is FQNEAQ in the germline V gene (reference sequence). The V and J ends lost 5 bases and 4 bases respectively, with 8 bases between them. This CDR3 reads CASSLSLTGELFF. The CDR3 DNA is TGTGCCAGCAGCCTTTCCCTCACCGGGGAGCTGTTTTTT.

The CDR3 reads CASRRLAVGLYNEQFF. The CDR3 nucleotides read TGTGCCAGCAGGAGACTAGCGGTCGGGTTATACAATGAGCAGTTCTTC. The rearrangement links TRBV6-2 or TRBV6-3 to TRBJ2-1; 9 bases are shared with TRBD2. This CDR3 has 16 amino acids. CDR1 and CDR2 from the germline V gene are MNHEY and SVGEGT. Unmatched junction bases numbered 10, after V lost 6 bases and J lost 4 bases.

This sequence joins TRBV12-3 or TRBV12-4 and TRBJ2-2; 8 bases agree with TRBD2. The CDR3 is made up of 15 amino acids. Unmatched junction bases numbered 9, after V lost 6 bases and J lost 6 bases. The DNA of the CDR3 is TGTGCCAGCAGCCCCATAGCGGGAACGGCCGGGGAGCTGTTTTTT. Its protein product is CASSPIAGTAGELFF.

V and J are TRBV4-1 and TRBJ1-1, with unresolved D. CDR1 and CDR2 from the germline V gene are MGHRA and YSYEKL. Trimming cost V 1 base and J 8 bases, with 11 bases left between them. The CDR3 runs to 13 residues. In DNA form, the CDR3 reads TGCGCCAGCAGCCAAGCCGAGGCAGAGGAAGCTTTCTTT. Translation gives CASSQAEAEEAFF.

The chain couples TRBV12-3 or TRBV12-4 to TRBJ1-3, with D perhaps matching TRBD1 (6 bases). This CDR3 region has 17 residues. V was clipped by 3 bases and J by 0 bases, with 15 bases between them. In DNA, the CDR3 is TGTGCCAGCAGTTTCAGGAATACCAGGGGCTCTGGAAACACCATATATTTT. Encoded protein: CASSFRNTRGSGNTIYF.

This sequence joins TRBV7-9 and TRBJ2-7; D possibly corresponds to TRBD2 (6 bases). The CDR3 contains 13 residues. Germline-derived CDR1 and CDR2 are SEHNR and FQNEAQ (reference sequence). V lost 1 base, J lost 7 bases, and 11 bases lay in between. DNA for the CDR3: TGTGCCAGCAGCTTAGGCGGGGTTGCTGAGCAGTACTTC. Translated, it gives CASSLGGVAEQYF.

This clonotype was recorded a few times. This chain joins TRBV4-2 and TRBJ2-3; D is unclear. The CDR3 loop spans 16 amino acids. Trimming took off 2 bases at V and 0 bases at J, with 12 bases between the two ends. The germline CDR1 and CDR2 sequences are LGHNA and YNFKEQ. This CDR3 is CASSQYFPPSTDTQYF. DNA of the CDR3: TGTGCCAGCAGCCAATACTTCCCCCCTAGCACAGATACGCAGTATTTT.